Given below is one T cell receptor beta chain in context. Its cognate antigen is unknown. TCRdb's copy holds only in-frame clones and misses some; the assay was immunoSEQ multiplex PCR. The table has 600,000 to 800,000 clones, approximately 72% seen once; the top ten hold approximately 2%. CDR1 is LNHDA, CDR2 SQIVND, per germline (reference sequence). CDR3 length equals 13 residues. The germline V and J ends were trimmed by 5 bases and 2 bases, with 10 bases remaining between them. The entry originates in a study of shared clonotypes between healthy human individuals. General study points: Only blood was sampled, and tissue TCR repertoires likely differ from blood ones. Memory subsets generally showed smaller estimated richness than naive subsets did.

The clonotype comes from a woman between 25 and 40 years old in good health. V gene TRBV19 combines with J gene TRBJ2-7; the D gene is possibly TRBD2 (5 bases). The sequencing input was memory CD4+ T cells sorted from blood. The subset here: CD45RA-negative fraction. The CDR3 sequence is CASSSGVTYEQYF. The CDR3 nucleotides read TGTGCCAGTAGTTCCGGGGTAACCTACGAGCAGTACTTC.